Included here is one T cell receptor (beta chain) sequence, with context. Its matching antigen is unknown. The CDR3 consists of 14 residues. Germline V gives CDR1 SGHRS, CDR2 YFSETQ. Eight cDNA synthesis reactions were run for every sample. UMIs were attached via template switching, each with a 6-nucleotide sample barcode. TCRdb reworked the 5' RACE reads into one entry per CDR3 protein, no DNA. Recorded here are about 160,000 distinct CDR3 sequences; the top ten clones represent approximately 2.4%. This entry is derived from a study of monozygotic twins with inflammatory bowel disease. Findings and limits, study-wide: Evidence failed to back one strong IBD-linked signal or clonotype. Concordance status among twins (concordant versus discordant) showed no link to repertoire similarity, possibly from limited power.

The sequencing sample was made of blood. The chain is built from TRBV5-1 and TRBJ2-4. The TCR comes from a human donor with ulcerative colitis or Crohn's disease, or a healthy co-twin of an affected twin (not recorded which). CDR3 in amino acids: CASSFGAQANIQYF. Drawing the rest from reference TRBV5-1 and TRBJ2-4, the complete variable domain is KAGVTQTPRYLIKTRGQQVTLSCSPISGHRSVSWYQQTPGQGLQFLFEYFSETQRNKGNFPGRFSGRQFSNSRSEMNVSTLELGDSALYLCASSFGAQANIQYFGAGTRLSVL.